This TCR beta chain was found in a study of graft-versus-host responses after intestinal transplantation. Study-level background: In this cohort, recipients had multivisceral, liver-intestinal, or isolated intestinal transplants. The recipients all started with anti-thymocyte globulin induction and then took tacrolimus and steroids for around three years. Findings and caveats of the study: Recipient marrow held GvH clones, some first seen in ileum or blood.

Produced via immunoSEQ multiplex PCR; TCRdb's table is partial and in-frame only. The data hold about 120,000 clones, with approximately 90% observed a single time. On this clone itself: Its antigen remains unknown.

CDR1 and CDR2 from the germline V gene are MDHEN and SYDVKM. The CDR3 sequence is 16 residues long. Trimming cost V 0 bases and J 3 bases; bases outside gene matches: 2. Sequences were derived from unstimulated CD4+ T cells sorted from spleen or lymph node cells, sampled before intestinal transplant. This chain uses TRBV28 with TRBJ2-1, with 10 bases lining up with TRBD2. The receptor was isolated from a human donor who received an intestinal transplant. The CDR3 sequence: CASSLWASGSYNEQFF. DNA for the CDR3: TGTGCCAGCAGTTTATGGGCTAGCGGGAGCTACAATGAGCAGTTCTTC. Together with reference TRBV28 and TRBJ2-1, the CDR3 gives the full variable domain: DVKVTQSSRYLVKRTGEKVFLECVQDMDHENMFWYRQDPGLGLRLIYFSYDVKMKEKGDIPEGYSVSREKKERFSLILESASTNQTSMYLCASSLWASGSYNEQFFGPGTRLTVL.